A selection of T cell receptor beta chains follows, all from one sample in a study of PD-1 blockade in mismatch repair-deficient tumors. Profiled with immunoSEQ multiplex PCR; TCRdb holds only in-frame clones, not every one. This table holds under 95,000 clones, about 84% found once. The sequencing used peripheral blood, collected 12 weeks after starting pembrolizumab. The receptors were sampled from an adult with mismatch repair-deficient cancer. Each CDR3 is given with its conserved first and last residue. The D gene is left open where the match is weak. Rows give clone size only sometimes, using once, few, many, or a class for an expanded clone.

CASSVDWGWDTQYF,TGTGCCAGCAGCGTAGATTGGGGCTGGGATACGCAGTATTTT,-,TRBV9,-,TRBJ2-3
CASTPGGAPNEQYF,TGTGCCAGCACACCCGGGGGCGCGCCCAACGAGCAGTACTTC,-,TRBV9,medium-sized,TRBJ2-7
CASSPGRYDTQYF,TGTGCCAGCAGCCCTGGACGGTATGATACGCAGTATTTT,-,TRBV5-6,-,TRBJ2-3
CASSQVLAGVGLADTQYF,TGCGCCAGCAGCCAAGTCCTAGCGGGAGTTGGATTAGCAGATACGCAGTATTTT,TRBD2,TRBV4-1,-,TRBJ2-3
CASSQGQGETYEQYF,TGTGCCAGTAGTCAGGGACAGGGGGAAACCTACGAGCAGTACTTC,TRBD1,TRBV19,-,TRBJ2-7
CASRLGQAVLPLENTIYF,TGTGCCAGCAGATTAGGACAAGCAGTCCTCCCTTTGGAAAACACCATATATTTT,-,TRBV7-3,-,TRBJ1-3
CASSLVRVRSSYNEQFF,TGTGCCAGCAGCTTAGTGAGGGTAAGGAGCTCCTACAATGAGCAGTTCTTC,-,TRBV11-3,-,TRBJ2-1
CASSLEGGMGFSNEQFF,TGTGCCAGCAGTTTAGAGGGAGGGATGGGGTTTAGCAATGAGCAGTTCTTC,TRBD2,TRBV27,-,TRBJ2-1
CASRPDRGETGELFF,TGTGCCAGCAGACCGGACAGGGGGGAAACCGGGGAGCTGTTTTTT,TRBD1,TRBV6-5,-,TRBJ2-2
CASSPGYTSGNTIYF,TGTGCCAGCAGCCCCGGGTACACCTCTGGAAACACCATATATTTT,-,TRBV7-2,-,TRBJ1-3
CASNKRSNTEAFF,TGTGCCAGCAACAAAAGGTCGAACACTGAAGCTTTCTTT,-,TRBV2,few,TRBJ1-1
CAWSSGEITDTQYF,TGTGCCTGGAGTTCGGGGGAGATCACAGATACGCAGTATTTT,-,TRBV30,-,TRBJ2-3
CASSFGSGYEQYF,TGTGCTAGCAGCTTTGGGAGCGGCTACGAGCAGTACTTC,-,TRBV7-9,-,TRBJ2-7
CASSGYWDYHTDTQYF,TGTGCCAGCAGTGGCTATTGGGACTACCACACAGATACGCAGTATTTT,TRBD2,TRBV6-4,-,TRBJ2-3
CASSPPGQNTEAFF,TGTGCCAGTAGCCCCCCGGGACAGAACACTGAAGCTTTCTTT,-,TRBV19,-,TRBJ1-1
CASSLYTNQPQHF,TGCGCCAGCAGCCTATACACCAATCAGCCCCAGCATTTT,-,TRBV4-3,few,TRBJ1-5
CASSAHPNTEAFF,TGTGCCAGCAGTGCCCACCCGAACACTGAAGCTTTCTTT,-,TRBV6-1,-,TRBJ1-1
CASSSEGAGGVEISHEQFF,TGTGCCAGCAGCTCCGAGGGAGCGGGAGGTGTAGAGATTTCCCATGAGCAGTTCTTC,TRBD2,TRBV5-4,-,TRBJ2-1
CATSRDLDNSPLHF,TGTGCCACCAGCAGAGATCTGGATAATTCACCCCTCCACTTT,-,TRBV15,-,TRBJ1-6
CAWIPLARVYETQYF,TGTGCCTGGATCCCTCTAGCGAGAGTTTACGAGACCCAGTACTTC,-,TRBV30,once,TRBJ2-5
CASKEWVNTGELFF,TGTGCCAGCAAAGAATGGGTCAACACCGGGGAGCTGTTTTTT,-,TRBV6-4,-,TRBJ2-2
CASSLQPNTEAFF,TGTGCCAGCAGCCTCCAACCCAACACTGAAGCTTTCTTT,-,TRBV11-2,-,TRBJ1-1
CASSFPYSDTQYF,TGTGCCAGCAGCTTCCCCTACTCAGATACGCAGTATTTT,-,TRBV7-2,-,TRBJ2-3